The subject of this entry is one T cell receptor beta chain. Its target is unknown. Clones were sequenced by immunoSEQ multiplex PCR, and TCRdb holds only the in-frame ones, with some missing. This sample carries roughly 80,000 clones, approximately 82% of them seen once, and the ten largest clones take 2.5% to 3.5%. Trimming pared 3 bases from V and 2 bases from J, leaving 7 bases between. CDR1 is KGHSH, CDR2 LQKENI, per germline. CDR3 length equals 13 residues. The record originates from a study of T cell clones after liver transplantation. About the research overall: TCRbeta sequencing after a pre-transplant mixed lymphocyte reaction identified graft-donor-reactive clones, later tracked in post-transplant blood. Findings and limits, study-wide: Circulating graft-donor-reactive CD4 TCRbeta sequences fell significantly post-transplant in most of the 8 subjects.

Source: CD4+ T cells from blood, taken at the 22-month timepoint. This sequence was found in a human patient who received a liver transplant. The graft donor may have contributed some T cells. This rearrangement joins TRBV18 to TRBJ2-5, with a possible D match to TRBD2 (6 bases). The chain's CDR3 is CASSPSGQETQYF. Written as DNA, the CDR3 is TGTGCCAGCTCACCCAGCGGGCAAGAGACCCAGTACTTC.